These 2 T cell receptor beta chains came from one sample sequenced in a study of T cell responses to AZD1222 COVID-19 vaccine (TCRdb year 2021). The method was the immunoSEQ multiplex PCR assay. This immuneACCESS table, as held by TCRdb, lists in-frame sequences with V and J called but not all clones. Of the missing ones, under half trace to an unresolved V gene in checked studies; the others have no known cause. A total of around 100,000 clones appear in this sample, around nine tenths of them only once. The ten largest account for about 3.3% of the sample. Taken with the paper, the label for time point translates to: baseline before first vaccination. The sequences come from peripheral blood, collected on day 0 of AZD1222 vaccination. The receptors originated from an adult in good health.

In DNA, the CDR3 is TGTGCCAGCAGCACCATCACTAGCGGGGATACGCAGTATTTT. This encodes CASSTITSGDTQYF. The V gene is TRBV9, the J gene TRBJ2-3; 9 nucleotides match TRBD2. Trimming cost V 4 bases and J 6 bases; bases outside gene matches: 6. The CDR3 consists of 14 residues. Germline loops: CDR1 SGDLS, CDR2 YYNGEE.

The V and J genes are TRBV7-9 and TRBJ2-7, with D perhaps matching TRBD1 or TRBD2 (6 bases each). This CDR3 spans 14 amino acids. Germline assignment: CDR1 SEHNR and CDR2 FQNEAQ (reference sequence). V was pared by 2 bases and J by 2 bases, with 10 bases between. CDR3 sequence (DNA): TGTGCCAGCAGCTTATCCGGGGGCCCCTACGAGCAGTACTTC. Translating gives CASSLSGGPYEQYF.